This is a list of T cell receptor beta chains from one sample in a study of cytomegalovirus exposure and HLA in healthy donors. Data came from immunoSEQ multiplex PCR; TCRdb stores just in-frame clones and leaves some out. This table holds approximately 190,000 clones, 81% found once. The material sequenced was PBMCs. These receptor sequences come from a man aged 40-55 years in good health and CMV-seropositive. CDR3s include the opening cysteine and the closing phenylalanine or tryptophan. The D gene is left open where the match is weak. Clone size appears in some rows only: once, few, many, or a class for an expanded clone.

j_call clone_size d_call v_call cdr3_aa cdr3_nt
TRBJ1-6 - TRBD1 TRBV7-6 CASSQGTGSRGPLHF TGTGCCAGCAGCCAAGGGACAGGGTCTAGAGGACCCCTCCACTTT
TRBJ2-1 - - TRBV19 CASSIDRGAGEQFF TGTGCCAGTAGTATAGACAGGGGGGCTGGTGAGCAGTTCTTC
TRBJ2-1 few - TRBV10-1 CASSLDGGNEQFF TGCGCCAGCAGCCTCGACGGAGGGAATGAGCAGTTCTTC
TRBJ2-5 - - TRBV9 CASSVGPNPETQYF TGTGCCAGCAGCGTTGGCCCAAACCCGGAGACCCAGTACTTC
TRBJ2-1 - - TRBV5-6 CASSLGYPSLNEQFF TGTGCCAGCAGCTTGGGCTACCCTTCCCTCAATGAGCAGTTCTTC
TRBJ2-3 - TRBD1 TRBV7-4 CASRPTGVSSTDTQYF TGTGCCAGCAGACCTACAGGGGTCTCGAGCACAGATACGCAGTATTTT
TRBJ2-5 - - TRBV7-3 CASSRTARVETQYF TGTGCCAGCAGCCGTACCGCCAGGGTGGAGACCCAGTACTTC
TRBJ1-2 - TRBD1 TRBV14 CASSQEVGPQGGYGYTF TGTGCCAGCAGCCAAGAAGTCGGCCCACAGGGGGGCTATGGCTACACCTTC
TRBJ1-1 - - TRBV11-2 CASSLDQRGDTEAFF TGTGCCAGCAGCTTAGATCAGAGAGGCGACACTGAAGCTTTCTTT
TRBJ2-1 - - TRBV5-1 CASSLAGASNEQFF TGCGCCAGCAGCTTGGCGGGAGCGAGCAATGAGCAGTTCTTC
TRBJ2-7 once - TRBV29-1 CSALSPVVYEQYF TGCAGCGCCTTGTCCCCGGTGGTCTACGAGCAGTACTTC
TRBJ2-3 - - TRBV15 CATSSVRDSLRTDTQYF TGTGCCACCAGCAGCGTACGGGACTCCCTTCGCACAGATACGCAGTATTTT
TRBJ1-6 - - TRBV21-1 CASSGVPGQGRDSPLHF TGTGCCAGCAGCGGCGTCCCGGGACAGGGTAGGGATTCACCCCTCCACTTT
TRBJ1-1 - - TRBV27 CASQKAGPAMNTEAFF TGTGCCAGCCAAAAGGCAGGGCCTGCCATGAACACTGAAGCTTTCTTT
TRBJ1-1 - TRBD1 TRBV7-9 CASSPGDSLMNTEAFF TGTGCCAGCAGCCCAGGGGACAGTCTTATGAACACTGAAGCTTTCTTT
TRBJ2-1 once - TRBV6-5 CASSYSRASYNGQFF TGTGCCAGCAGTTACTCGAGGGCCTCCTACAATGGGCAGTTCTTC
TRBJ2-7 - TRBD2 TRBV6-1 CASRPGLALYEQYF TGTGCCAGTAGACCGGGACTAGCGCTCTACGAGCAGTACTTC
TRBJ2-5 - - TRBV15 CATSRERDIRETQYF TGTGCCACCAGCAGAGAGCGAGACATAAGAGAGACCCAGTACTTC
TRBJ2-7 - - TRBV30 CAWSVPPLLEQYF TGTGCCTGGAGTGTACCCCCACTACTCGAGCAGTACTTC
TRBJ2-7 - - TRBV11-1 CASSSTVRAVEQYF TGTGCCAGCAGCTCCACCGTGAGGGCCGTCGAGCAGTACTTC
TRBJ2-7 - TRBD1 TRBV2 CASRQGSYEQYF TGTGCCAGCAGACAGGGGTCCTACGAGCAGTACTTC
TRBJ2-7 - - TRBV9 CASTPLAGSLSYEQYF TGTGCCAGCACCCCCCTCGCGGGGAGTTTGTCCTACGAGCAGTACTTC
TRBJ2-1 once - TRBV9 CASSVAPSSAYNEQFF TGTGCCAGCAGCGTAGCTCCGTCTAGCGCTTACAATGAGCAGTTCTTC
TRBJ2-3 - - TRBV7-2 CASSLYSGSTDTQYF TGTGCCAGCAGCCTATATAGCGGTAGCACAGATACGCAGTATTTT
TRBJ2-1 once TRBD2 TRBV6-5 CASSSHGGAGNEQFF TGTGCCAGCAGTTCCCACGGGGGGGCCGGGAATGAGCAGTTCTTC
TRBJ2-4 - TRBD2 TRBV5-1 CASRGASGGPEDIQYF TGCGCCAGCAGGGGGGCTAGCGGGGGGCCCGAAGACATTCAGTACTTC
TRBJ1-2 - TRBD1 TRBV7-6 CASSLASGQQSGYTF TGTGCCAGCAGCTTAGCGTCGGGACAGCAATCTGGCTACACCTTC
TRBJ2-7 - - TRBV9 CASSVGEGGSSYEQYF TGTGCCAGCAGCGTAGGGGAGGGGGGAAGCTCCTACGAGCAGTACTTC
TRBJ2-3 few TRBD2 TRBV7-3 CASSPLAGSTDTQYF TGTGCCAGCAGCCCGTTAGCGGGAAGCACAGATACGCAGTATTTT
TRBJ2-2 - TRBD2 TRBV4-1 CASSLPPGTSRRRTGELFF TGCGCCAGCAGCTTACCCCCTGGGACTAGCAGGAGGAGGACCGGGGAGCTGTTTTTT
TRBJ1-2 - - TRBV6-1 CASSETRAGGYTF TGTGCCAGCAGTGAAACCAGGGCCGGGGGCTACACCTTC
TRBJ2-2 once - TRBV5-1 CASTASLGGAGELFF TGCGCCAGCACCGCCTCGTTAGGAGGGGCCGGGGAGCTGTTTTTT
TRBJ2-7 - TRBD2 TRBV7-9 CASSLGSGGKGHEQYF TGTGCCAGCAGCTTAGGGTCGGGGGGTAAGGGCCACGAGCAGTACTTC
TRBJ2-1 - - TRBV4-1 CASSQGRRTGTLNNEQFF TGCGCCAGCAGCCAAGGAAGGAGAACCGGGACACTCAACAATGAGCAGTTCTTC
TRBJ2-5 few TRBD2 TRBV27 CASSLQRLAGGLETQYF TGTGCCAGCAGTTTACAGAGACTAGCGGGGGGTCTAGAGACCCAGTACTTC
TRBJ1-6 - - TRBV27 CASSFRGSYNSPLHF TGTGCCAGCAGTTTCCGGGGGTCCTATAATTCACCCCTCCACTTT
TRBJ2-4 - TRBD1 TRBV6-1 CASSGGQVGAKNIQYF TGTGCCAGCAGTGGGGGACAGGTGGGGGCCAAAAACATTCAGTACTTC
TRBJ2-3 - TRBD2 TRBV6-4 CASSGLAGGLLETDTQYF TGTGCCAGCAGTGGCTTAGCGGGGGGGCTGTTGGAGACAGATACGCAGTATTTT
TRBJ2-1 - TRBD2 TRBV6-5 CASSYSAGWSNEQFF TGTGCCAGCAGTTACTCAGCGGGATGGTCCAATGAGCAGTTCTTC
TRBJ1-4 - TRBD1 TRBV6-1 CASSDPQGGEKLFF TGTGCCAGCAGTGACCCGCAGGGGGGAGAAAAACTGTTTTTT
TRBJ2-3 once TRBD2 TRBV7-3 CASSSIWGVAGGRTDTQYF TGTGCCAGCAGCTCGATATGGGGGGTAGCGGGGGGACGCACAGATACGCAGTATTTT
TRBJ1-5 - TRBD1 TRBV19 CASIPQGAVNSNQPQHF TGTGCCAGTATCCCGCAGGGGGCGGTGAATAGCAATCAGCCCCAGCATTTT
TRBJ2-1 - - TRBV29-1 CSAGTYNEQFF TGCAGCGCGGGGACCTACAATGAGCAGTTCTTC
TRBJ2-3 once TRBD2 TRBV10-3 CAITQGLAGGADTQYF TGTGCCATCACCCAGGGACTAGCGGGAGGGGCAGATACGCAGTATTTT
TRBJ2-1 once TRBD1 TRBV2 CATLSRDSGEQFF TGTGCCACCCTGTCCCGGGACAGTGGTGAGCAGTTCTTC
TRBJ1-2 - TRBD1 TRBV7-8 CASSSGGGTGGSEVYGYTF TGTGCCAGCAGTTCAGGGGGAGGGACAGGGGGGTCGGAGGTCTATGGCTACACCTTC
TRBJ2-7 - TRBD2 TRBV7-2 CASSSGTTRAEQYF TGTGCCAGCAGCTCGGGGACTACCCGGGCCGAGCAGTACTTC
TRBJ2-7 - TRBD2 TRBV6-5 CAISEREGYEQYF TGTGCCATCAGTGAACGGGAGGGGTATGAGCAGTACTTC
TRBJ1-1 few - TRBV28 CASSTFMVNTEAFF TGTGCCAGCAGTACATTTATGGTCAACACTGAAGCTTTCTTT
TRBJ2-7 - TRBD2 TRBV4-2 CASSPGTNWVEQYF TGTGCCAGCAGCCCCGGGACTAACTGGGTCGAGCAGTACTTC
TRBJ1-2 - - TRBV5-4 CASSLERDTRDGYTF TGTGCCAGCAGCTTGGAGCGGGACACCAGAGATGGCTACACCTTC
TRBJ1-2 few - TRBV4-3 CASSQDALPTGGYTF TGCGCCAGCAGCCAAGATGCCCTCCCTACTGGTGGCTACACCTTC
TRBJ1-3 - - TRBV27 CASSKGRGLDTIYF TGTGCCAGCTCCAAGGGTCGGGGATTAGACACCATATATTTT
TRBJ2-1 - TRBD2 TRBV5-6 CASSYFSSGGYNEQFF TGTGCCAGCAGCTACTTTTCCAGCGGGGGATACAATGAGCAGTTCTTC
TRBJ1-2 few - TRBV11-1 CASSPKGLNYGYTF TGTGCCAGCAGCCCAAAGGGACTAAACTATGGCTACACCTTC
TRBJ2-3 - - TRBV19 CVQPGQQYF TGTGTTCAGCCGGGACAGCAGTATTTT
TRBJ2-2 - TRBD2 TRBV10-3 CAIRTSGGSNTGELFF TGTGCCATCCGGACTAGTGGGGGGAGTAACACCGGGGAGCTGTTTTTT
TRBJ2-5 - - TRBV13 CASSLRDQETQYF TGTGCCAGCAGCTTACGGGACCAAGAGACCCAGTACTTC
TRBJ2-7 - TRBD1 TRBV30 CAWRRTITGVTYEQYF TGTGCCTGGAGAAGGACGATAACAGGGGTCACCTACGAGCAGTACTTC